The T cell receptor beta chain described here comes from a study of T-cell reconstitution after alpha-beta-depleted transplantation in children. Unique molecular identifiers were incorporated into the prepared TCRbeta library. TCRdb re-called the PCR reads through MiXCR, storing one row per CDR3 protein. The sample holds about 420,000 distinct CDR3 sequences, approximately 10% seen once. This CDR3 spans 16 amino acids. The J segment lost 4 bases and the V segment lost 4 bases, leaving 9 bases of the junction unmatched. Germline values: CDR1 SGHRS, CDR2 YFSETQ. The chain carries TRBV5-1 and TRBJ2-1; 9 bases are a match to TRBD2. The sample consisted of PBMCs from the stem cell graft donor, taken from the stem cell graft. This TCR came from a human donor who donated a stem cell graft to a child with acute myeloid leukemia. CDR3 residues: CASSASGRMYYNEQFF. The CDR3, as DNA: TGCGCCAGCAGCGCGAGCGGGAGGATGTATTACAATGAGCAGTTCTTC.